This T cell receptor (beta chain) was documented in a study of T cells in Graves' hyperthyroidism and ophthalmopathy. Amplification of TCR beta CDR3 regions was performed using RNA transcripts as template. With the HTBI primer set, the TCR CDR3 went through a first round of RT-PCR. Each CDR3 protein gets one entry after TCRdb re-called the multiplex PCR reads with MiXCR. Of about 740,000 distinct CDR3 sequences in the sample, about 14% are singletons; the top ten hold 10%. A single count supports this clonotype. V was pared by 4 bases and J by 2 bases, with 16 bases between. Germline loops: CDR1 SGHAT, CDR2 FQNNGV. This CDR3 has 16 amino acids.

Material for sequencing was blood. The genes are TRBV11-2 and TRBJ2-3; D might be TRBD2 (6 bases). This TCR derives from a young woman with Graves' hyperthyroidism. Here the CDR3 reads CASSSRDFTDTDTQYF. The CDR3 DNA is TGTGCCAGCAGCTCAAGGGACTTCACAGACACAGATACGCAGTATTTT.